These T cell receptor beta chains were read from a single sample in a study of T cell changes during pregnancy in multiple sclerosis. Assay: immunoSEQ multiplex PCR; the TCRdb copy retains only in-frame clones and omits some. The table records around 63,000 clones, around 91% of them present only once. Here the sequenced sample was peripheral blood, taken in the third trimester of pregnancy. Source of these receptors: a female donor in good health, enrolled as a control in a pregnancy study. Both conserved end residues are part of each CDR3. The D gene is left open where the match is weak. The size entry is marked missing in some rows and otherwise reads once, few, many or a size class.

j_call: TRBJ1-1; d_call: TRBD1; clone_size: -; v_call: TRBV9; cdr3_nt: TGTGCCAGCAGCGTAAAAGGGGGCGGTGAAGCTTTCTTT; cdr3_aa: CASSVKGGGEAFF
j_call: TRBJ2-5; d_call: -; clone_size: -; v_call: TRBV9; cdr3_nt: TGTGCCAGCAGCACACACTCAGGGGTGGGGGAGACCCAGTACTTC; cdr3_aa: CASSTHSGVGETQYF
j_call: TRBJ2-7; d_call: -; clone_size: -; v_call: TRBV5-1; cdr3_nt: TGCGCCAGCAGCCGGCGGGGTTCCTACGAGCAGTACTTC; cdr3_aa: CASSRRGSYEQYF
j_call: TRBJ2-5; d_call: -; clone_size: once; v_call: TRBV28; cdr3_nt: TGTGCCAGCAGTTTATTCGGGACCGGGGGGACCCAGTACTTC; cdr3_aa: CASSLFGTGGTQYF
j_call: TRBJ2-1; d_call: -; clone_size: -; v_call: TRBV11-2; cdr3_nt: TGTGCCAGCAGCTTAGGAGCCACCGAGCAGTTCTTC; cdr3_aa: CASSLGATEQFF
j_call: TRBJ2-7; d_call: -; clone_size: -; v_call: TRBV18; cdr3_nt: TGTGCCAGCTCGCCACCAACTAGCAGGTACGAGCAGTACTTC; cdr3_aa: CASSPPTSRYEQYF
j_call: TRBJ2-7; d_call: -; clone_size: -; v_call: TRBV6-1; cdr3_nt: TGTGCCAGCAGTGAGTTGCAGGGTAGCTTCTCTCGGGAGCAGTACTTC; cdr3_aa: CASSELQGSFSREQYF
j_call: TRBJ2-7; d_call: TRBD2; clone_size: -; v_call: TRBV15; cdr3_nt: TGTGCCACCAGCCCCAGGACTAGCGGGAGTTATGAGCAGTACTTC; cdr3_aa: CATSPRTSGSYEQYF
j_call: TRBJ2-7; d_call: TRBD1; clone_size: -; v_call: TRBV25-1; cdr3_nt: TGTGCCAGCAGTCTTTCGGCGGGACAGGGCTACGAGCAGTACTTC; cdr3_aa: CASSLSAGQGYEQYF
j_call: TRBJ2-5; d_call: TRBD2; clone_size: -; v_call: TRBV7-8; cdr3_nt: TGTGCCAGCAGCATAGGGACTAGCGACCAAGAGACCCAGTACTTC; cdr3_aa: CASSIGTSDQETQYF
j_call: TRBJ2-7; d_call: TRBD1; clone_size: -; v_call: TRBV18; cdr3_nt: TGTGCCAGCTCACCACCGGGACAGGGGACCTACGAGCAGTACTTC; cdr3_aa: CASSPPGQGTYEQYF
j_call: TRBJ2-7; d_call: TRBD1; clone_size: -; v_call: TRBV28; cdr3_nt: TGTGCCAGCAGTCCCCCGGGACAGGGGTTGGTCGGCGAGCAGTACTTC; cdr3_aa: CASSPPGQGLVGEQYF
j_call: TRBJ2-2; d_call: TRBD1; clone_size: -; v_call: TRBV6-6; cdr3_nt: TGTGCCAGCAGTTACCCAATGGACAGGGTCACCGGGGAGCTGTTTTTT; cdr3_aa: CASSYPMDRVTGELFF
j_call: TRBJ2-2; d_call: TRBD2; clone_size: -; v_call: TRBV13; cdr3_nt: TGTGCCAGCAGCTTAGTCATGCGGGGAGGGGACACCGGGGAGCTGTTTTTT; cdr3_aa: CASSLVMRGGDTGELFF
j_call: TRBJ2-1; d_call: TRBD2; clone_size: -; v_call: TRBV27; cdr3_nt: TGTGCCAGCAGTTTATGGGGGAACGGGGCGGGAGGGCCTAAGGACAATGAGCAGTTCTTC; cdr3_aa: CASSLWGNGAGGPKDNEQFF
j_call: TRBJ1-5; d_call: TRBD1; clone_size: -; v_call: TRBV6-1; cdr3_nt: TGTGCCAGCCTACCCGGACAGGGTCATCAGCCCCAGCATTTT; cdr3_aa: CASLPGQGHQPQHF
j_call: TRBJ2-1; d_call: TRBD1; clone_size: -; v_call: TRBV9; cdr3_nt: TGTGCCAGCAGCGTAGGGACAGGGGCGACTTCCTACAATGAGCAGTTCTTC; cdr3_aa: CASSVGTGATSYNEQFF
j_call: TRBJ2-2; d_call: -; clone_size: -; v_call: TRBV5-1; cdr3_nt: TGCGCCAGCAGCTTGGGCTATGTATCCGGGGAGCTGTTTTTT; cdr3_aa: CASSLGYVSGELFF
j_call: TRBJ2-7; d_call: TRBD2; clone_size: -; v_call: TRBV27; cdr3_nt: TGTGCCAGCAGTTCGACTAGCGGGGGGGCCTACGAGCAGTACTTC; cdr3_aa: CASSSTSGGAYEQYF
j_call: TRBJ2-7; d_call: TRBD1; clone_size: once; v_call: TRBV20-1; cdr3_nt: TGCAGTGCAGGGACAGGGAACGAGCAGTACTTC; cdr3_aa: CSAGTGNEQYF